The 32 T cell receptor beta chains below were found in one sample sequenced in a study of T cell repertoires in cytomegalovirus infection. A single record per CDR3 protein comes from TCRdb applying MiXCR to the reads. The table lists 700,000 to 900,000 distinct CDR3 sequences, around 29% of them singletons. No antigen has been identified for these receptors. Sequencing was performed on cultured CD8+ T cells from PBMCs, taken from culture after CMV antigen stimulation. The origin of the receptors is a human donor in good health (CMV status not recorded). Some clones in this sample may be carry-over from other donors' samples.

This clonotype has a count of ten or more. V gene TRBV10-3 combines with J gene TRBJ2-7; 7 positions agree with TRBD1. The germline V gene has CDR1 ENHRY and CDR2 SYGVKD. With V trimmed by 8 bases and J by 1 base, 11 bases remained unmatched. This CDR3 region has 15 residues. The DNA of the CDR3 is TGTGCCATCGGGCTCGGGACAGAAATATCCTACGAGCAGTACTTC. Residues: CAIGLGTEISYEQYF.

The chain employs TRBV2 and TRBJ2-5, with unresolved D. The CDR3 is 18 amino acids. The germline V gene encodes CDR1 SNHLY and CDR2 FYNNEI. V lost 2 bases to trimming and J lost 1 base, with 20 bases between them. Written as DNA, the CDR3 is TGTGCCAGCAGTGAAAGTCGGGCGGCTTTGGGGATCCAAGAGACCCAGTACTTC. It encodes CASSESRAALGIQETQYF.

This clonotype was seen at least ten times. The rearrangement uses TRBV7-2 and TRBJ1-2, with D possibly TRBD1 on 6 matching bases. The V end was cut by 5 bases, the J end by 0 bases, with 16 bases between. Germline values: CDR1 SGHTA, CDR2 FQGNSA. The CDR3 runs to 16 residues. CDR3 DNA sequence: TGTGCCAGCAGCCCGACTCCGACAGGAGCTAACTATGGCTACACCTTC. This translates into CASSPTPTGANYGYTF.

Regarding this clonotype: This CDR3 is missing its conserved last phenylalanine or tryptophan, likely due to a read error. The chain links TRBV7-2 to TRBJ2-7; D remains unclear. The germline V and J ends were trimmed by 3 bases and 0 bases, with 9 bases remaining between them. Germline V gives CDR1 SGHTA, CDR2 FQGNSA. CDR3 length: 14 amino acids. The CDR3 nucleotides read TGTGCCAGCAGCTTCGACTGGAGCTCCTACGAGCAGTACATC. Its translation: CASSFDWSSYEQYI.

The chain carries TRBV7-6 and TRBJ1-6; perhaps TRBD1 as D (5 bases). The germline V gene encodes CDR1 SGHVS and CDR2 FNYEAQ. V lost 6 bases and J lost 2, with 11 bases in between. The CDR3 sequence is 15 residues long. CDR3 nucleotide sequence: TGTGCCAGCAGTCCCACAGGCCCCTATAATTCACCCCTCCACTTT. Protein: CASSPTGPYNSPLHF.

This clonotype turned up a few times. This sequence joins TRBV20-1 and TRBJ1-5; possibly TRBD1 for D (5 bases). Germline V gene sequence: CDR1 DFQATT, CDR2 SNEGSKA (reference sequence). Between the trimmed V and J ends, which lost 2 bases and 2 bases, there was a span of 10 bases. This CDR3 comprises 14 residues. Written as DNA, the CDR3 is TGCAGTGCTAGAAAGGGGCTGGGCAATCAGCCCCAGCATTTT. Its translation is CSARKGLGNQPQHF.

This clonotype has ten or more counts. CDR3 protein: CASSLDTDTEAFF. The CDR3 DNA reads as TGTGCCAGCAGCCTGGACACAGACACTGAAGCTTTCTTT. The chain joins TRBV7-2 to TRBJ1-1; TRBD1 might be the D (5 bases). The CDR3 is 13 amino acids. Per the germline V gene, CDR1 is SGHTA and CDR2 is FQGNSA. V was trimmed by 5 bases and J by 3 bases, leaving 10 bases between them.

The genes are TRBV6-2 or TRBV6-3 and TRBJ1-1, with D tentatively TRBD1 (5 bases). CDR1 MNHEY and CDR2 SVGEGT come from the germline V gene. Trimming left V 5 bases short and J 6 bases short, with 28 bases between. This CDR3 has 18 residues. Here the CDR3 reads CASSPPRRGFGKTSEAFF. CDR3 DNA sequence: TGTGCCAGCAGTCCACCGAGGAGGGGATTTGGGAAAACGTCTGAAGCTTTCTTT.

The chain carries TRBV7-8 and TRBJ2-3; tentative D call: TRBD1 (6 bases). The CDR3 length is 18 residues. The V end was cut by 2 bases, the J end by 4 bases, with 22 bases between. The germline CDR1 and CDR2 sequences are SGHVS and FQNEAQ. CDR3 protein: CASSLITGHGSESDTQYF. Written as DNA, the CDR3 is TGTGCCAGCAGCTTAATCACAGGGCATGGAAGTGAGTCAGATACGCAGTATTTT.

The chain joins TRBV7-6 to TRBJ2-1; the D is unclear. The V gene's germline CDR1 is SGHVS and CDR2 FNYEAQ. The CDR3 has 13 residues. The V end was cut by 1 base, the J end by 10 bases, with 11 bases between. CDR3: CASSLGTSREQFF. The DNA for the CDR3 is TGTGCCAGCAGCTTAGGCACGTCTCGGGAGCAGTTCTTC.

The rearrangement links TRBV20-1 to TRBJ2-5; D gene ambiguous. Deletions cut 1 base from V and 4 bases from J, with 19 bases between. Germline V lookup: CDR1 DFQATT, CDR2 SNEGSKA (reference sequence). The CDR3 is 16 residues long. The CDR3 DNA reads as TGCAGTGCTAGAGTATACAATTTCGGATCAAGAGAGACCCAGTACTTC. Protein: CSARVYNFGSRETQYF.

The chain couples TRBV14 to TRBJ2-1; D is unclear. The V end lost 2 bases, the J end lost 11 bases, and 7 bases lay between the germline ends. This CDR3 is built from 11 residues. Germline V gene lookup returns CDR1 SGHDN and CDR2 FVKESK. The CDR3 DNA reads as TGTGCCAGCAGCCAACTGGGAAAGCAGTTCTTC. Its translation: CASSQLGKQFF.

The J gene is TRBJ1-2, the V gene TRBV4-2; maybe TRBD1 (5 bases). V was trimmed by 4 bases and J by 11 bases, leaving 11 bases between them. Germline V CDR1 and CDR2: LGHNA, YNFKEQ. The CDR3 sequence is 11 residues long. CDR3 sequence: CASSLGTSYTF. DNA for the CDR3: TGTGCCAGCAGCCTCGGGACGTCTTACACCTTC.

This CDR3 is CASSQKIQGVGYTEAFF. CDR3 sequence (DNA): TGTGCCAGCAGCCAGAAGATACAGGGGGTGGGGTACACTGAAGCTTTCTTT. The chain is built from TRBV4-2 and TRBJ1-1; 8 nucleotides align to TRBD1. The CDR3 is 17 amino acids. J lost 3 bases, V lost 3 bases, and 12 bases had no gene match. Germline CDR1 LGHNA, CDR2 YNFKEQ.

The table lists this clonotype with many counts. The V gene is TRBV4-3, the J gene TRBJ1-6, with TRBD1 matching 7 bases. Per germline, CDR1 LGHNA and CDR2 YSLEER. This CDR3 has 16 residues. J was trimmed by 4 bases and V by 4 bases; bases with no gene match: 7. CDR3 protein: CASSRSGQIYNSPLHF. The CDR3 DNA is TGCGCCAGCAGCCGATCGGGACAGATATATAATTCACCCCTCCACTTT.

This clonotype was counted ten times or more. The J gene is TRBJ1-5, the V gene TRBV7-2, with 8 positions matching TRBD1. The J segment lost 10 bases and the V segment lost 5 bases, leaving 7 bases of the junction unmatched. The CDR3 runs 13 residues. Germline loops: CDR1 SGHTA, CDR2 FQGNSA. The CDR3 DNA reads TGTGCCAGCAGCCTAGGACAGGGTCCACCCCAGCATTTT. Translation gives CASSLGQGPPQHF. The full variable domain, in which reference TRBV7-2 and TRBJ1-5 provide the parts outside the CDR3, is GAGVSQSPSNKVTEKGKDVELRCDPISGHTALYWYRQSLGQGLEFLIYFQGNSAPDKSGLPSDRFSAERTGGSVSTLTIQRTQQEDSAVYLCASSLGQGPPQHFGDGTRLSIL.

The chain is built from TRBV7-2 and TRBJ1-1; D unclear. Germline V gene data show CDR1 as SGHTA and CDR2 as FQGNSA. There are 15 residues in the CDR3. V shed 1 base and J shed 1 base, with 10 bases lying between them. CDR3 residues: CASSLELGTNTEAFF. The CDR3 DNA is TGTGCCAGCAGCTTAGAGCTCGGCACGAACACTGAAGCTTTCTTT.

The sample holds a few counts of this clonotype. This chain links TRBV29-1 with TRBJ2-1; weak D call: TRBD1 (5 bases). CDR1 is SQVTM, CDR2 ANQGSEA, per germline. The CDR3 length is 13 residues. The germline V and J ends were trimmed by 8 bases and 9 bases, with 20 bases remaining between them. CDR3 residues: CSHNGRASGEQFF. Here the CDR3 DNA reads TGCAGCCATAATGGCAGGGCCTCGGGTGAGCAGTTCTTC.

This chain connects TRBV6-6 to TRBJ2-1, with a weak D call TRBD1 (6 bases). This CDR3 has 15 residues. Germline V gene lookup returns CDR1 MNHNY and CDR2 SVGAGI (reference sequence). Trimming cost V 7 bases and J 0 bases, with 13 bases left between them. The CDR3 DNA follows: TGTGCCAGCATAAGGGGGTCGGGCTCCTACAATGAGCAGTTCTTC. Protein sequence: CASIRGSGSYNEQFF.

The CDR3 DNA is TGCGCCAGCAGCCAATTTACAGGGGATGCCGGGGAGCTGTTTTTT. Translation gives CASSQFTGDAGELFF. The chain links TRBV4-1 to TRBJ2-2, with TRBD1 identical over 7 bases. This CDR3 spans 15 amino acids. J was trimmed by 6 bases and V by 2 bases; bases with no gene match: 6. Germline values: CDR1 MGHRA, CDR2 YSYEKL.

This clonotype was seen a handful of times. The CDR3 reads CAIRGQGEKLFF. CDR3 DNA: TGTGCCATCAGGGGACAGGGTGAAAAACTGTTTTTT. The V gene is TRBV10-3, the J gene TRBJ1-4, with 9 nucleotides matching TRBD1. The CDR3 loop spans 12 amino acids. The junction had 0 bases not matched to a gene; V was cut back by 6 bases and J by 7 bases. CDR1 is ENHRY and CDR2 is SYGVKD in the germline V gene.

The rearrangement uses TRBV18 and TRBJ2-7; 10 bases map to TRBD2. The CDR3 contains 16 residues. Germline values: CDR1 KGHSH, CDR2 LQKENI. J lost 2 bases, V lost 2 bases, and 6 bases had no gene match. The CDR3 coding sequence is TGTGCCAGCTCACCAATTCCTAGCGGGGGTACCTACGAGCAGTACTTC. Protein product: CASSPIPSGGTYEQYF.

This clonotype was recorded at least ten times. The chain employs TRBV7-8 and TRBJ2-7; maybe TRBD2 (6 bases). The CDR3 has 16 amino acids. V lost 0 bases and J 0 bases, leaving 12 bases between the germline ends. Germline CDR1 is SGHVS and CDR2 is FQNEAQ. DNA for the CDR3: TGTGCCAGCAGCTTAGCGGGCAAGACTAGCTCCTACGAGCAGTACTTC. Encoded protein: CASSLAGKTSSYEQYF.

This clonotype was found once. V is TRBV28 and J is TRBJ2-5; 9 nucleotides match TRBD1. The CDR3 runs 16 residues. Germline-derived CDR1 and CDR2 are MDHEN and SYDVKM. Trimming removed 4 bases from V and 5 bases from J; junction bases left unmatched: 11. CDR3 DNA sequence: TGTGCCAGCAGTTCACCCGGGACAGGGAGGAAGGAGACCCAGTACTTC. It codes for CASSSPGTGRKETQYF.

This clonotype was recorded at least ten times. The genes are TRBV7-8 and TRBJ1-1, with D possibly TRBD1 on 5 matching bases. V dropped 5 bases and J dropped 3 bases, with 10 bases sitting between them. The length of the CDR3 is 13 residues. In germline, CDR1 is SGHVS, CDR2 FQNEAQ. In DNA, the CDR3 is TGTGCCAGCAGCCCAAGGGGTCACACTGAAGCTTTCTTT. It is translated as CASSPRGHTEAFF.

This clonotype was counted many times. This chain joins TRBV7-2 and TRBJ2-1; D unclear. The germline V gene encodes CDR1 SGHTA and CDR2 FQGNSA. The V gene lost 2 bases and the J gene lost 5 bases, with 10 bases spanning the gap. This CDR3 spans 14 amino acids. DNA of the CDR3: TGTGCCAGCAGCTTACCAGGACGCGACAATGAGCAGTTCTTC. It is translated as CASSLPGRDNEQFF.

This clonotype has at least ten counts. J is TRBJ1-4 and V is TRBV27; TRBD1 might be the D (5 bases). Germline-derived CDR1 and CDR2 are MNHEY and SMNVEV (reference sequence). The CDR3 extends over 15 amino acids. V gave up 2 bases and J gave up 3 bases, with 10 bases separating them. The DNA of the CDR3 is TGTGCCAGCAGTTTAGGGGGACGGCCTAATGAAAAACTGTTTTTT. Its translation is CASSLGGRPNEKLFF.

This clonotype was recorded a few times. The rearrangement joins TRBV6-1 to TRBJ1-5; TRBD1 matches 7 bases. This CDR3 comprises 16 residues. The V segment lost 5 bases and the J segment 7 bases; nucleotides outside the gene matches: 14. Germline loops: CDR1 MNHNS, CDR2 SASEGT. This CDR3 is CASSPLGQLYKQPQHF. The CDR3 nucleotides read TGTGCCAGCAGTCCTCTGGGACAGCTGTATAAACAGCCCCAGCATTTT.

This clonotype occurred a few times. The rearrangement uses TRBV10-2 and TRBJ2-7, with D possibly TRBD1 on 6 matching bases. CDR3 size: 15 residues. V was cut by 2 bases and J by 0 bases, with 11 bases left in between. From germline, CDR1 is WSHSY and CDR2 SAAADI. CDR3 amino acids: CASSEGQPTSYEQYF. DNA for the CDR3: TGCGCCAGCAGTGAGGGACAGCCGACCTCCTACGAGCAGTACTTC.

This chain uses TRBV3-1 with TRBJ2-3; 15 bases agree with TRBD2. The CDR3 has 16 residues. V was pared by 6 bases and J by 5 bases, with 6 bases of the junction left unmatched. Per germline, CDR1 LGHDT and CDR2 YNNKEL (reference sequence). This chain's CDR3 is CASSRQGLAGGDTQYF. Here the CDR3 DNA reads TGTGCCAGCAGTCGTCAGGGACTAGCGGGGGGAGATACGCAGTATTTT.

A few counts support this clonotype. The chain employs TRBV12-3 or TRBV12-4 and TRBJ2-2, with no clear D. V gave up 6 bases and J gave up 1 base, with 6 bases separating them. The CDR3 runs 13 residues. This CDR3 reads CASRNLNTGELFF. The CDR3 DNA follows: TGTGCCAGCAGGAACCTGAACACCGGGGAGCTGTTTTTT.

This clonotype was observed a handful of times. The chain uses TRBV7-8 and TRBJ2-1, with a possible D match to TRBD1 (6 bases). V lost 3 bases to trimming and J lost 1 base, with 16 bases between them. Germline CDR1 SGHVS, CDR2 FQNEAQ. The CDR3 is made up of 17 amino acids. The CDR3 sequence: CASSFPPSGVSYNEQFF. CDR3 DNA sequence: TGTGCCAGCAGCTTTCCCCCATCAGGGGTTTCCTACAATGAGCAGTTCTTC.